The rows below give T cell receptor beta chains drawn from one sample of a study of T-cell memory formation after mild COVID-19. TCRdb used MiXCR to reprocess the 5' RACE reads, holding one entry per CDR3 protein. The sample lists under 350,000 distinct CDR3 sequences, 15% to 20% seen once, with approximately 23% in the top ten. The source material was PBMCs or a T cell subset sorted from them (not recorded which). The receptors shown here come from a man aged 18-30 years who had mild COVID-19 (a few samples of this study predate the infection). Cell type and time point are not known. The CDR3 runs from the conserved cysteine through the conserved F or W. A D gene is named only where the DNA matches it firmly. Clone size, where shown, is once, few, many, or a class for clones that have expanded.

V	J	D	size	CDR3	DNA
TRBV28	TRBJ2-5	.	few	CASSFGVRIQETQYF	TGTGCCAGCAGTTTTGGGGTGCGGATCCAAGAGACCCAGTACTTC
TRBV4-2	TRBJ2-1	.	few	CASSQGEQFF	TGTGCCAGCAGCCAGGGGGAGCAGTTCTTC
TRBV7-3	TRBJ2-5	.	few	CASSPDQGTQYF	TGTGCCAGCAGCCCCGACCAAGGGACCCAGTACTTC
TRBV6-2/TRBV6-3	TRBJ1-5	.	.	CARDQPQHF	TGTGCCAGAGATCAGCCCCAGCATTTT
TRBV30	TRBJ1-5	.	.	CAWSVRLDSNQPQHF	TGTGCCTGGAGTGTACGTCTGGATAGCAATCAGCCCCAGCATTTT
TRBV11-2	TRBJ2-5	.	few	CASSSGGSSAQETQYF	TGTGCCAGCAGCTCCGGGGGCTCTAGCGCACAAGAGACCCAGTACTTC
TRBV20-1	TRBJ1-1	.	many	CSAREGRRNTEAFF	TGCAGTGCTAGAGAAGGGAGGAGGAACACTGAAGCTTTCTTT
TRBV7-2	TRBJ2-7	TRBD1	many	CASSLDRRTGGLF	TGTGCCAGCAGCTTAGATCGAAGGACAGGGGGACTCTTC
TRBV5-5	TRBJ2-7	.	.	CASSLTIYEQYF	TGTGCCAGCAGCCTCACGATCTACGAGCAGTACTTC
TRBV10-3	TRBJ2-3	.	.	CASTSETMRTDTQYF	TGTGCCAGCACTTCGGAGACTATGAGGACAGATACGCAGTATTTT
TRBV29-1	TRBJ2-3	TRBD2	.	CSVVRLASSTDTQYF	TGCAGCGTTGTGAGACTAGCTTCTAGCACAGATACGCAGTATTTT
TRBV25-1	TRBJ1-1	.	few	CASSEYPSMNTEAFF	TGTGCCAGCAGTGAATATCCCTCTATGAACACTGAAGCTTTCTTT
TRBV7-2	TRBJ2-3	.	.	CASSYRHPSTDTQYF	TGTGCCAGCAGCTATAGACACCCTAGCACAGATACGCAGTATTTT
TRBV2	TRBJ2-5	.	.	CASEQGWGSQYF	TGTGCCAGCGAACAGGGTTGGGGGTCCCAGTACTTC
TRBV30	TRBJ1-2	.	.	CAQGQLGSGYTF	TGTGCCCAGGGCCAGCTGGGGAGCGGCTACACCTTC
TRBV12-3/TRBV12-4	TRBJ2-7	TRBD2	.	CASSSTLAGGRYEQYF	TGTGCCAGCAGTTCCACCCTTGCGGGGGGGCGGTACGAGCAGTACTTC
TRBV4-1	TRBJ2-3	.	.	CASSQDGLRGDTDTQYF	TGCGCCAGCAGCCAAGATGGGTTGAGGGGGGACACAGATACGCAGTATTTT
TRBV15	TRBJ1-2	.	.	CATSRDHTVYGYTF	TGTGCCACCAGCAGAGATCACACAGTCTATGGCTACACCTTC
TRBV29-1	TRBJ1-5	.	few	CSVGGGGKQPQHF	TGCAGCGTTGGAGGGGGGGGCAAACAGCCCCAGCATTTT
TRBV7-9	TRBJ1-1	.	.	CASSFVGKNTEAFF	TGTGCCAGCAGCTTTGTCGGAAAGAACACTGAAGCTTTCTTT
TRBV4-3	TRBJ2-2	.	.	CASSHGPETGELFF	TGCGCCAGCAGCCACGGGCCCGAGACCGGGGAGCTGTTTTTT
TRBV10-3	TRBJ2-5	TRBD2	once	CAISSLAGGETQYF	TGTGCCATCTCATCCTTAGCGGGGGGAGAGACCCAGTACTTC
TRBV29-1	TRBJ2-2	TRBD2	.	CSVGTSGNTGELFF	TGCAGCGTTGGGACTAGCGGGAACACCGGGGAGCTGTTTTTT
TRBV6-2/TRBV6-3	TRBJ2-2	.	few	CASSLGSEVTGELFF	TGTGCCAGCAGTCTGGGTTCGGAGGTCACCGGGGAGCTGTTTTTT
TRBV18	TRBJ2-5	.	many	CASSPTGYQETQYF	TGTGCCAGCTCACCGACCGGGTACCAAGAGACCCAGTACTTC
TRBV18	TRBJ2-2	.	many	CASSPLEVTGELFF	TGTGCCAGCTCACCACTGGAGGTTACCGGGGAGCTGTTTTTT
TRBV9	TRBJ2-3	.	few	CASSVGSTDTQYF	TGTGCCAGCAGCGTAGGCAGCACAGATACGCAGTATTTT
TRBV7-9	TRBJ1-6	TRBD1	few	CASSLGRGRSPLHF	TGTGCCAGCAGCTTAGGCAGGGGGAGGTCACCCCTCCACTTT
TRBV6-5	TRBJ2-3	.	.	CASSYPGADTQYF	TGTGCCAGCAGTTACCCGGGGGCGGATACGCAGTATTTT
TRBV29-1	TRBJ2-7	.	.	CSVHASDEQYF	TGCAGCGTCCATGCCTCGGACGAGCAGTACTTC
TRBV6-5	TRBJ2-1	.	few	CASSAGPWERVPNEQFF	TGTGCCAGCAGTGCAGGGCCCTGGGAAAGGGTCCCCAATGAGCAGTTCTTC
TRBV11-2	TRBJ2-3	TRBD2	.	CASRPSGGITDTQYF	TGTGCCAGCAGGCCCTCGGGGGGGATAACAGATACGCAGTATTTT
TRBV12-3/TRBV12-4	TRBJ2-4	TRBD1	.	CASSPWDSGNIQYF	TGTGCCAGCAGTCCCTGGGACAGTGGAAACATTCAGTACTTC
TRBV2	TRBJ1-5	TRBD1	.	CASGDRVGNQPQHF	TGTGCCAGCGGGGACAGGGTCGGCAATCAGCCCCAGCATTTT
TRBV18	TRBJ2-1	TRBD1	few	CASSPGTGHEQFF	TGTGCCAGCTCACCCGGGACAGGACATGAGCAGTTCTTC
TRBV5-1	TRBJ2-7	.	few	CASSLGGLNYEQYF	TGCGCCAGCAGCTTGGGGGGGCTGAACTACGAGCAGTACTTC
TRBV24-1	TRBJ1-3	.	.	CATSGGFSGNTIYF	TGTGCCACCAGCGGGGGCTTCTCTGGAAACACCATATATTTT
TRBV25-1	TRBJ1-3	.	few	CASSESTNSGNTIYF	TGTGCCAGCAGTGAGTCGACAAACTCTGGAAACACCATATATTTT
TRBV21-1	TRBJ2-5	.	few	CASSKICRAETQYF	TGTGCCAGCAGCAAAATCTGCAGGGCTGAGACCCAGTACTTC